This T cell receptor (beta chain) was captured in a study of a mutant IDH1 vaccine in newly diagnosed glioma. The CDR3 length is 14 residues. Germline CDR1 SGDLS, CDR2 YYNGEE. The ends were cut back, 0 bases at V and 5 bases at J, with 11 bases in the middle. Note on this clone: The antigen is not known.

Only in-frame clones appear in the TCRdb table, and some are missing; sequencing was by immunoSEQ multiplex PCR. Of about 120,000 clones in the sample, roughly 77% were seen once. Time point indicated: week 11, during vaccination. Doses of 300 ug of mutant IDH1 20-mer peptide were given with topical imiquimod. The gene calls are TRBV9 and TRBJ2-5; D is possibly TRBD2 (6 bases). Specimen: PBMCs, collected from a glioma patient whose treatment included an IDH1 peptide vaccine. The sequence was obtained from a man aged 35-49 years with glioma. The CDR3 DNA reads TGTGCCAGCAGCGTAGGGAGGGGCGGGGAGACCCAGTACTTC. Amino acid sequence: CASSVGRGGETQYF.